A selection of T cell receptor beta chains follows, all from one sample in a study of cytomegalovirus exposure and HLA in healthy donors. Method: immunoSEQ multiplex PCR; TCRdb's copy keeps in-frame clones and lacks some. The sample consists of 110,000 or so clones, around 89% of them appearing once. Sequencing was done on a sample of PBMCs. The receptors stem from a young man in good health and CMV-seronegative. Each CDR3 is given with its conserved first and last residue. A D gene is named only where the DNA matches it firmly. For some rows the clone size is stated as once, few or many, or as a class when expanded; others skip it.

TRBJ2-1 | - | TRBV6-5 | - | TGTGCCGCCGGCGAGGTCCCCAGGGATGAGCAGTTCTTC | CAAGEVPRDEQFF
TRBJ1-5 | - | TRBV19 | - | TGTGCCAGTAGTATAGGGCGGAGAGGGAACCAGCCCCAGCATTTT | CASSIGRRGNQPQHF
TRBJ2-1 | - | TRBV5-1 | TRBD1 | TGCGCCAGCAGCACAACAGGGGAAATCTACAATGAGCAGTTCTTC | CASSTTGEIYNEQFF
TRBJ2-7 | - | TRBV11-3 | - | TGTGCCAGCAGTGACGGCGGGCGCTCCTACGAGCAGTACTTC | CASSDGGRSYEQYF
TRBJ1-5 | - | TRBV6-6 | TRBD1 | TGTGCCAGCATTGGACAGGGGTTTTATAGCAATCAGCCCCAGCATTTT | CASIGQGFYSNQPQHF
TRBJ2-7 | - | TRBV9 | TRBD1 | TGTGCCAGCAGCGCCAGACAGGGTATCTACGAGCAGTACTTC | CASSARQGIYEQYF
TRBJ1-1 | few | TRBV18 | - | TGTGCCAGCTCACCGTGGAGCGGTACCATGAACACTGAAGCTTTCTTT | CASSPWSGTMNTEAFF
TRBJ1-5 | few | TRBV28 | - | TGTGCCAGCAGTTTATTAGGGGGTCAGCCCCAGCATTTT | CASSLLGGQPQHF
TRBJ2-7 | - | TRBV5-1 | - | TGCGCCAGCAGCCAGGTCTTACGGACCTACGAGCAGTACTTC | CASSQVLRTYEQYF
TRBJ2-7 | - | TRBV5-4 | - | TGTGCCAGCAGCTTGGGACAATCGCTGGGAGGCGAGCAGTACTTC | CASSLGQSLGGEQYF
TRBJ2-4 | once | TRBV11-3 | - | TGTGCCAGCAGCCCTCCCGGACGGAGGCCTTTGGACTTC | CASSPPGRRPLDF